This entry lists 25 T cell receptor beta chains sequenced from one sample in a study of control samples from healthy donors and cancer patients. Assay: immunoSEQ multiplex PCR; the TCRdb copy retains only in-frame clones and omits some. The sample carries 150,000 or so clones, approximately 90% recorded once. Source material: blood. The receptors shown here come from a woman aged 45-59 years in good health.

The CDR3 protein is CASSYGNPYEQYF. In DNA form, the CDR3 reads TGTGCCAGCAGTTACGGGAACCCCTACGAGCAGTACTTC. This chain uses TRBV12-3 or TRBV12-4 with TRBJ2-7; D possibly corresponds to TRBD2 (5 bases). The CDR3 totals 13 residues. V dropped 4 bases and J dropped 2 bases, with 9 bases sitting between them.

This chain links TRBV2 with TRBJ1-6; 7 nucleotides align to TRBD1. The CDR3 sequence is 14 residues long. CDR1 is SNHLY, CDR2 FYNNEI, per germline. With V trimmed by 4 bases and J by 7 bases, 4 bases remained unmatched. The DNA for the CDR3 is TGTGCCAGCAGTGGGGGACAGTGGAATTCACCCCTCCACTTT. Amino acid sequence: CASSGGQWNSPLHF.

The rearrangement joins TRBV6-1 to TRBJ1-6; possible D gene TRBD1, 5 bases. Deletions cut 0 bases from V and 9 bases from J, with 12 bases between. The CDR3 length is 15 residues. CDR1 is MNHNS and CDR2 is SASEGT in the germline V gene. The CDR3 sequence is CASSEAFRDGSPLHF. The CDR3 DNA is TGTGCCAGCAGTGAAGCGTTCAGGGATGGTTCACCCCTCCACTTT.

V and J are TRBV14 and TRBJ2-3, with D perhaps TRBD2 (5 bases). CDR1 and CDR2 from the germline V gene are SGHDN and FVKESK. The CDR3 contains 15 residues. V lost 1 base to trimming and J lost 4 bases, with 12 bases between them. The CDR3 loop is CASSQVASLADTQYF. The CDR3, as DNA: TGTGCCAGCAGCCAAGTTGCTAGCCTCGCAGATACGCAGTATTTT.

This chain uses TRBV27 with TRBJ2-1; 10 bases agree with TRBD2. The CDR3 spans 16 residues. The trim removed 3 bases at V and 7 bases at J, leaving 9 bases unmatched. Germline V gene sequence: CDR1 MNHEY, CDR2 SMNVEV (reference sequence). CDR3 in DNA: TGTGCCAGCAGTTTCCTTAGCGGGAGGCCCGGAAATGAGCAGTTCTTC. This codes for CASSFLSGRPGNEQFF.

This sequence joins TRBV25-1 and TRBJ1-5; no clear D gene. Germline CDR1 and CDR2: MGHDK and SYGVNS. V was shortened by 2 bases and J by 6 bases, with 5 bases between the two germline ends. This CDR3 spans 12 amino acids. CDR3 DNA sequence: TGTGCCAGCAGTGAAGGGAGTCAGCCCCAGCATTTT. Protein: CASSEGSQPQHF.

The chain couples TRBV6-5 to TRBJ1-2, with D perhaps TRBD1 (5 bases). CDR3 length: 14 amino acids. CDR1 MNHEY and CDR2 SVGAGI come from the germline V gene. Trimming took 7 bases from V and 2 from J, leaving 14 bases between them. In nucleotides, the CDR3 is TGTGCCAGCACGGACTTGACAGTGAACTATGGCTACACCTTC. Translating it yields CASTDLTVNYGYTF.

The chain combines TRBV10-3 with TRBJ2-5; TRBD2 matches at 7 bases. This CDR3 contains 15 residues. In germline, CDR1 is ENHRY, CDR2 SYGVKD. With 2 bases clipped from V and 2 bases from J, the junction kept 5 bases outside the gene matches. The CDR3 spells CAISEGASGQETQYF. In DNA, the CDR3 is TGTGCCATCAGTGAGGGGGCTAGCGGTCAAGAGACCCAGTACTTC.

V is TRBV19 and J is TRBJ2-1; the match to TRBD1 covers 10 bases. The CDR3 runs 15 residues. The J segment lost 7 bases and the V segment lost 4 bases, leaving 7 bases of the junction unmatched. The V gene's germline CDR1 is LNHDA and CDR2 SQIVND (reference sequence). CDR3 sequence (DNA): TGTGCCAGTAGTACCACCGGGACAGGGGTGAATGAGCAGTTCTTC. It codes for CASSTTGTGVNEQFF.

CDR3 sequence (DNA): TGCGCCAGCAGCGTTACGACAGGGAACACTGAAGCTTTCTTT. Its protein product is CASSVTTGNTEAFF. The rearrangement joins TRBV10-1 to TRBJ1-1; tentatively, D is TRBD1 (6 bases). The CDR3 is 14 amino acids. Deletions cut 6 bases from V and 1 base from J, with 12 bases between. Germline loops: CDR1 WNHNN, CDR2 SYGVQD (reference sequence).

This clone was seen just once. The rearrangement uses TRBV19 and TRBJ1-5; a weak D match, TRBD1 (6 bases). V lost 5 bases and J 6 bases, leaving 17 bases between the germline ends. The germline gives CDR1 LNHDA, CDR2 SQIVND (reference sequence). The length of the CDR3 is 15 residues. The chain's CDR3 is CASSSRGGAGQPQHF. In DNA, the CDR3 is TGTGCCAGTAGTTCCCGGGGGGGGGCTGGTCAGCCCCAGCATTTT.

The chain uses TRBV6-5 and TRBJ2-5; 7 bases are a match to TRBD1. V gave up 5 bases and J gave up 2 bases; unmatched junction bases: 5. This CDR3 has 14 amino acids. Germline V gives CDR1 MNHEY, CDR2 SVGAGI. CDR3 in DNA: TGTGCCAGCAGTCCCCGGACAGGACAAGAGACCCAGTACTTC. Its translation is CASSPRTGQETQYF.

V is TRBV24-1 and J is TRBJ1-2, with D maybe TRBD1 (5 bases). Germline assignment: CDR1 KGHDR and CDR2 SFDVKD. The V and J ends lost 3 bases and 4 bases respectively, with 17 bases between them. The CDR3 has 16 amino acids. CDR3 region: CATSDPAGYRGYGYTF. CDR3 bases: TGTGCCACCAGTGATCCCGCAGGGTATCGAGGCTATGGCTACACCTTC.

This chain joins TRBV7-6 and TRBJ2-3; D might be TRBD2 (6 bases). Germline CDR1 reads SGHVS; CDR2 reads FNYEAQ. V was trimmed by 1 base and J by 3 bases, leaving 11 bases between them. The CDR3 totals 15 residues. The CDR3 is CASSLGIAGTDTQYF. The CDR3, as DNA: TGTGCCAGCAGCTTAGGAATCGCGGGAACAGATACGCAGTATTTT. Full variable domain (rest looked up from reference TRBV7-6 and TRBJ2-3): GAGVSQSPRYKVTKRGQDVALRCDPISGHVSLYWYRQALGQGPEFLTYFNYEAQQDKSGLPNDRFSAERPEGSISTLTIQRTEQRDSAMYRCASSLGIAGTDTQYFGPGTRLTVL.

The rearrangement joins TRBV3-1 (or the pseudogene TRBV3-2) to TRBJ1-4, with TRBD1 identical over 7 bases. From germline, CDR1 is LGHDT and CDR2 YNNKEL (reference sequence). The CDR3 covers 14 residues. Losses at the gene ends were 3 bases for V and 3 bases for J; bases not matched to a gene: 1. The DNA for the CDR3 is TGTGCCAGCAGCCACGGGACAGCTAATGAAAAACTGTTTTTT. Amino acid sequence: CASSHGTANEKLFF.

This chain links TRBV20-1 with TRBJ2-3; D is unresolved. Germline loops: CDR1 DFQATT, CDR2 SNEGSKA (reference sequence). Trimming pared 3 bases from V and 6 bases from J, leaving 25 bases between. This CDR3 has 17 residues. CDR3 sequence: CSASKYVSGPSPDTQYF. The CDR3 DNA reads as TGCAGTGCTAGTAAATACGTATCCGGGCCCAGCCCGGATACGCAGTATTTT.

The chain combines TRBV3-1 (or the pseudogene TRBV3-2) with TRBJ2-1, with D possibly being TRBD1 or TRBD2 (5 bases each). Germline CDR1 LGHDT, CDR2 YNNKEL (reference sequence). The CDR3 extends over 18 amino acids. V was trimmed by 4 bases and J by 4 bases, leaving 23 bases between them. CDR3 nucleotide sequence: TGTGCCAGCAGCCCCGGTCGGAACTCGGGACCACTATACAATGAGCAGTTCTTC. It translates to CASSPGRNSGPLYNEQFF.

The V gene is TRBV5-4, the J gene TRBJ2-7, with D perhaps TRBD2 (6 bases). Between the trimmed V and J ends, which lost 4 bases and 5 bases, there was a span of 10 bases. The CDR3 spans 12 residues. The germline V gene encodes CDR1 SGHNT and CDR2 YYREEE (reference sequence). This chain's CDR3 is CASSRGGDEQYF. CDR3 sequence (DNA): TGTGCCAGCAGCCGGGGCGGGGACGAGCAGTACTTC.

The chain carries TRBV5-1 and TRBJ2-2, with unresolved D. Germline CDR1 SGHRS, CDR2 YFSETQ. The V and J ends lost 4 bases and 8 bases respectively, with 15 bases between them. The CDR3 runs 14 residues. The chain's CDR3 is CASSEVPGLGELFF. Here the CDR3 DNA reads TGCGCCAGCAGCGAGGTCCCCGGATTGGGGGAGCTGTTTTTT.

The chain is built from TRBV7-9 and TRBJ2-3; 10 bases fit TRBD1. Germline assignment: CDR1 SEHNR and CDR2 FQNEAQ (reference sequence). The CDR3 has 14 residues. Trimming at V came to 7 bases and at J to 4 bases, leaving 5 bases not matched to a gene. In nucleotides, the CDR3 is TGTGCCAGCAACGATGACAGGGGGCCAGATACGCAGTATTTT. It translates to CASNDDRGPDTQYF.

This clone was counted once. The rearrangement links TRBV27 to TRBJ1-2, with D unclear. Per germline, CDR1 MNHEY and CDR2 SMNVEV (reference sequence). There are 13 residues in the CDR3. Trimming left V 2 bases short and J 6 bases short, with 10 bases between. CDR3 in DNA: TGTGCCAGCAGTTTAGTAGGGAGAGATGGCTACACCTTC. This gives the protein CASSLVGRDGYTF.

The chain links TRBV5-8 to TRBJ1-4; 7 nucleotides line up with TRBD1. Trimming cost V 9 bases and J 6 bases; bases outside gene matches: 8. The germline CDR1 and CDR2 sequences are SGHTS and YDEGEE. The CDR3 loop spans 13 amino acids. The CDR3 DNA reads as TGTGCCACCTGGGACAGAGAATATGAAAAACTGTTTTTT. Translating gives CATWDREYEKLFF. Full variable domain (remainder filled in from reference TRBV5-8 and TRBJ1-4): EAGVTQSPTHLIKTRGQQATLRCSPISGHTSVYWYQQALGLGLQFLLWYDEGEERNRGNFPPRFSGRQFPNYSSELNVNALELEDSALYLCATWDREYEKLFFGSGTQLSVL.

The chain uses TRBV5-4 and TRBJ2-5, with a weak D call TRBD1 (6 bases). The CDR3 contains 12 residues. V was trimmed by 7 bases and J by 5 bases, leaving 12 bases between them. CDR1 and CDR2 (germline): SGHNT, YYREEE (reference sequence). The CDR3 reads CASHLRGETQYF. CDR3 DNA: TGTGCCAGCCACTTGAGGGGGGAGACCCAGTACTTC.

This rearrangement joins TRBV19 to TRBJ2-6; D unresolved. This CDR3 contains 15 residues. CDR1 is LNHDA and CDR2 is SQIVND in the germline V gene (reference sequence). Trimming pared 7 bases from V and 0 bases from J, leaving 10 bases between. CDR3 loop: CASTTRSSGANVLTF. Here the CDR3 DNA reads TGTGCCAGTACCACACGGAGCTCTGGGGCCAACGTCCTGACTTTC. Drawing the rest from reference TRBV19 and TRBJ2-6, the complete variable domain is DGGITQSPKYLFRKEGQNVTLSCEQNLNHDAMYWYRQDPGQGLRLIYYSQIVNDFQKGDIAEGYSVSREKKESFPLTVTSAQKNPTAFYLCASTTRSSGANVLTFGAGSRLTVL.

V is TRBV12-3 or TRBV12-4 and J is TRBJ1-2, with TRBD1 matching over 8 bases. This CDR3 contains 13 residues. After removal of 5 bases from V and 8 bases from J, the junction contained 7 bases not matched to a gene. CDR3 in DNA: TGTGCCAGCAGTCCTACAGGGGGAAGGGGCTACACCTTC. Translation gives CASSPTGGRGYTF.